These T cell receptor beta chains were read from a single sample in a study of T cells expressing NK-cell markers. TCRdb re-called the 5' RACE reads and catalogs CDR3 proteins one per entry, DNA excluded. The sample has about 170,000 distinct CDR3 sequences. What was sequenced was blood T cells: a sorted CD56 or NKG2C T cell subset, CD4+ or CD8+ T cells, or bulk PBMC T cells (not recorded which). These receptor sequences come from a man aged 18 to 69 in good health. Each CDR3 is given with its conserved first and last residue.

v_call: TRBV5-6; j_call: TRBJ2-1; cdr3_aa: CASSLARDNPVNEQFF
v_call: TRBV10-3; j_call: TRBJ1-3; cdr3_aa: CAISDGGGNTIYF
v_call: TRBV6-1; j_call: TRBJ1-1; cdr3_aa: CASSPRPGLYTEAFF
v_call: TRBV6-5; j_call: TRBJ2-2; cdr3_aa: CASSPLRGGGYTGELFF
v_call: TRBV7-9; j_call: TRBJ2-5; cdr3_aa: CASSKDRGLETQYF
v_call: TRBV11-1; j_call: TRBJ1-1; cdr3_aa: CAGLPGEGQIFPNTEAFF
v_call: TRBV3-1; j_call: TRBJ2-7; cdr3_aa: CASRKARQGVYEQYF
v_call: TRBV25-1; j_call: TRBJ1-1; cdr3_aa: CASSDGVSEAFF
v_call: TRBV6-2/TRBV6-3; j_call: TRBJ2-7; cdr3_aa: CASSSQGAAYEQYF
v_call: TRBV27; j_call: TRBJ1-2; cdr3_aa: CASSLTGTVDFSYTF
v_call: TRBV12-5; j_call: TRBJ2-1; cdr3_aa: CASGLVISPVDEQFF
v_call: TRBV7-2; j_call: TRBJ2-1; cdr3_aa: CASSLYIDNEQFF